This T cell receptor (beta chain) was identified during a study of OX40 agonist ivuxolimab in advanced cancers. The cohort excluded patients with autoimmune disease history or systemic immunosuppression. Libraries were prepared by immunoSEQ multiplex PCR; TCRdb keeps only in-frame clonotypes and omits some of them. The data show about 76,000 clones, around 86% seen once. On this clone itself: Its antigen is currently unknown. One junction end disagrees with the germline gene, perhaps due to a read error.

The CDR3 contains 16 residues. Germline V gene sequence: CDR1 SGHVS, CDR2 FQNEAQ. Whole-study results and caveats: Relative to CD4+, CD8+ T cells held more expanded clones on average. Clonal expansion was seen in CD4+ and CD8+ blood T cells by week 6 at 0.1 to 3.0 mg/kg. Expanded peripheral T-cell antigen specificity went undetermined.

The chain is built from TRBV7-8 and TRBJ1-6, with D perhaps matching TRBD1 (6 bases). This clonotype originated in an adult with an advanced solid tumor such as melanoma, head and neck, liver or kidney cancer. The sample in question was CD4+ or CD8+ T cells sorted from blood, obtained in a trial of the OX40 agonist ivuxolimab. The CDR3 coding sequence is TGTGTCAGCAGCTTAGCATCGGGCAGGGGTGATTCACCCCTCCACTTT. This codes for CVSSLASGRGDSPLHF.